This T cell receptor beta chain was retrieved from a study of patients with pleural tuberculosis. This clonotype was found many times. TCRdb re-analysed the reads in MiXCR, keeping a single row per CDR3 protein. The sample contains around 49,000 distinct CDR3 sequences, less than 8% of which appear only once. The CDR3 extends over 12 amino acids. Trimming took 6 bases from V and 8 from J, leaving 13 bases between them. Germline V lookup: CDR1 KGHSH, CDR2 LQKENI. This TCR came from a human donor with pleural tuberculosis. This chain links TRBV18 with TRBJ1-1; D gene uncertain. The CDR3 protein is CASSLRSGEAFF. The DNA of the CDR3 is TGTGCCAGCTCCCTACGGTCGGGGGAAGCTTTCTTT.